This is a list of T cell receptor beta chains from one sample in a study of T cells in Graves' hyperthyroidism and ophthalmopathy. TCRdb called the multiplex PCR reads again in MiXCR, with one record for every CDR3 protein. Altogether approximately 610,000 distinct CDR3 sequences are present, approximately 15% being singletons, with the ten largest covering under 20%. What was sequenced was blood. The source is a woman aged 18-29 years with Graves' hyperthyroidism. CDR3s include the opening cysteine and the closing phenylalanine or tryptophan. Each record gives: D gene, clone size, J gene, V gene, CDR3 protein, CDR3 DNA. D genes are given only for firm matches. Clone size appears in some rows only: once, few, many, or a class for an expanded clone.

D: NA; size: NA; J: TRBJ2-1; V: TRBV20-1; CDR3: CSAPGTGNYNEQFF; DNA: TGCAGTGCTCCCGGGACTGGAAACTACAATGAGCAGTTCTTC
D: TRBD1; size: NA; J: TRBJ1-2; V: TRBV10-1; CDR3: CASSESTGGLRYTF; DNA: TGCGCCAGCAGTGAGTCGACAGGGGGTCTGCGCTACACCTTC
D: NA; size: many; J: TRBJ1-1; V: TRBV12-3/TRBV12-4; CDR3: CASSPGPDPPEAFF; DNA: TGTGCCAGCAGTCCGGGGCCCGATCCACCTGAAGCTTTCTTT
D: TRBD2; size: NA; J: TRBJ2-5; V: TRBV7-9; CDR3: CASSLRRTSGQETQYF; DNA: TGTGCCAGCAGCTTGCGACGGACTAGCGGGCAAGAGACCCAGTACTTC
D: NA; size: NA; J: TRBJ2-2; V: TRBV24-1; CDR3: CATSAWGVGELFF; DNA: TGTGCCACCAGTGCTTGGGGGGTCGGGGAGCTGTTTTTT
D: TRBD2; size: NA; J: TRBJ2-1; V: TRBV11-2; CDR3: CASSLGVRREGGEQFF; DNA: TGTGCCAGCAGCTTAGGAGTAAGGCGGGAGGGAGGTGAGCAGTTCTTC
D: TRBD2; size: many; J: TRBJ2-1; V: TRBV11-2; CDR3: CASSPSGGGWNEQFF; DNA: TGTGCCAGCAGCCCGTCGGGGGGGGGGTGGAATGAGCAGTTCTTC
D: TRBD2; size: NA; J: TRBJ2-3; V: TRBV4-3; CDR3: CASSQLAGGPENTQYF; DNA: TGCGCCAGCAGCCAACTAGCGGGGGGCCCCGAAAATACGCAGTATTTT
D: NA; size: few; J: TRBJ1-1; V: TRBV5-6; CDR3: CASSTDSYTEAFF; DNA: TGTGCCAGCAGCACGGACAGCTACACTGAAGCTTTCTTT
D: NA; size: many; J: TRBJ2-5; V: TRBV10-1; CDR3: CASSESPRQETQYF; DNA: TGCGCCAGCAGTGAGTCCCCTAGACAAGAGACCCAGTACTTC
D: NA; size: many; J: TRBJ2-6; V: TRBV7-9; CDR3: CASSLGGAKGSGANVLTF; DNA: TGTGCCAGCAGCTTAGGAGGGGCTAAGGGATCTGGGGCCAACGTCCTGACTTTC
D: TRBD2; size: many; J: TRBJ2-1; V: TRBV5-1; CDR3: CASSLALAGGTEQFF; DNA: TGCGCCAGCAGCTTGGCGCTAGCGGGAGGTACTGAGCAGTTCTTC
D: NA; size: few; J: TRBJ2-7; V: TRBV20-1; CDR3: CSARGIVTYEQYF; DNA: TGCAGTGCTAGAGGGATTGTCACCTACGAGCAGTACTTC
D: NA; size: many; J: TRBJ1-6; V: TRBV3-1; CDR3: CASSREGRGRGPLHF; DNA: TGTGCCAGCAGTCGGGAGGGCAGGGGACGGGGACCCCTCCACTTT
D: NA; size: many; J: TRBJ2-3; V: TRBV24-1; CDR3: CATRREDTDTQYF; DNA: TGTGCCACCCGGAGGGAGGACACAGATACGCAGTATTTT
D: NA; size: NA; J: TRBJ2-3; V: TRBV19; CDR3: CASSSIVASADTQYF; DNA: TGTGCCAGTAGTAGCATAGTCGCATCCGCAGATACGCAGTATTTT
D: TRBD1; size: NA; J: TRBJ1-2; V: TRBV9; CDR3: CASSVVAKPGQGRGYTF; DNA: TGTGCCAGCAGCGTAGTCGCGAAGCCGGGACAGGGGCGAGGCTACACCTTC
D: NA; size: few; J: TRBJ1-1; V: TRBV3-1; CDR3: CASSQDTRGHQNTEAFF; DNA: TGTGCCAGCAGCCAAGATACCCGCGGACACCAGAACACTGAAGCTTTCTTT
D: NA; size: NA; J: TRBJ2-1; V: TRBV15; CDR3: CATSRDGGRSYNEQFF; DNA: TGTGCCACCAGCAGAGATGGGGGGCGCTCCTACAATGAGCAGTTCTTC
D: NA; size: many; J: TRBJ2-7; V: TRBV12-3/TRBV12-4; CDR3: CASRPRDNSYEQYF; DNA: TGTGCCAGCAGACCCCGGGACAACTCCTACGAGCAGTACTTC
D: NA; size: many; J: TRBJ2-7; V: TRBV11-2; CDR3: CASSLDWQGLGYEQYF; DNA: TGTGCCAGCAGCTTAGATTGGCAGGGATTGGGCTACGAGCAGTACTTC
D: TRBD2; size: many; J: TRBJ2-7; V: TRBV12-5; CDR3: CASALLAGPYEQYF; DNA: TGTGCTAGTGCCCTTCTAGCGGGGCCCTACGAGCAGTACTTC
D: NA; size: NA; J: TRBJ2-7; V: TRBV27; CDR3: CASSQEVTYEQYF; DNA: TGTGCCAGCAGCCAAGAGGTAACCTACGAGCAGTACTTC
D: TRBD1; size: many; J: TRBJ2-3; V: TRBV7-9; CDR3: CASSLRDRDTDTQYF; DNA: TGCGCCAGCAGCCTCCGGGACAGAGACACAGATACGCAGTATTTT
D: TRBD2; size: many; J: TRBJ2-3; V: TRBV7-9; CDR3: CASSASGGDADTQYF; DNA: TGTGCCAGCAGTGCAAGCGGGGGGGACGCAGATACGCAGTATTTT